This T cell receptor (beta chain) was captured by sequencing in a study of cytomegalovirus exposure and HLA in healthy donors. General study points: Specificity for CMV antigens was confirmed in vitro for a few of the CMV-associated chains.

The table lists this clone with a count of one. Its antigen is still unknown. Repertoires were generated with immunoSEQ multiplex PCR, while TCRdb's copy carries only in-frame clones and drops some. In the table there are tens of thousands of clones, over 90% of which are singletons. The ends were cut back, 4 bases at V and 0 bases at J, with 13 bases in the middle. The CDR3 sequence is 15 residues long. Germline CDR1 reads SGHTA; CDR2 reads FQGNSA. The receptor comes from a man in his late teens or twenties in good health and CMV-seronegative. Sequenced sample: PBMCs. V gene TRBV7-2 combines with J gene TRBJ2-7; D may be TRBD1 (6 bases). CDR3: CASSWGQSISYEQYF. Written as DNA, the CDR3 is TGTGCCAGCAGCTGGGGGCAGTCAATCTCCTACGAGCAGTACTTC.